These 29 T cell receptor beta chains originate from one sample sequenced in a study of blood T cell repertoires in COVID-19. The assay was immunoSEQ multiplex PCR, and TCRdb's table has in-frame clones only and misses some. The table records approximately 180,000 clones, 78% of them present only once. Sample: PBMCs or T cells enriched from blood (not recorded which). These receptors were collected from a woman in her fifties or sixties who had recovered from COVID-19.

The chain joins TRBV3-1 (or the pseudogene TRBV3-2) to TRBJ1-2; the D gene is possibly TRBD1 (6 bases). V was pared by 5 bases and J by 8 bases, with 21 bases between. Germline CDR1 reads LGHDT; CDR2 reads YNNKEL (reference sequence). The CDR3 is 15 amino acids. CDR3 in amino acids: CASSVGAQGSRGYTF. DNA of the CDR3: TGTGCCAGCAGCGTGGGAGCCCAGGGGAGTAGGGGCTACACCTTC.

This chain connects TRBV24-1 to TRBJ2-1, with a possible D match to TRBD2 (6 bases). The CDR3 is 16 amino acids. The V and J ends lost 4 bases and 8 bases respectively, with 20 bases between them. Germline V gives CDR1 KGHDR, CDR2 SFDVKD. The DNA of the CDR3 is TGTGCCACCAGTGACCGACCTCCTAGCGAGGGGTATGAGCAGTTCTTC. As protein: CATSDRPPSEGYEQFF.

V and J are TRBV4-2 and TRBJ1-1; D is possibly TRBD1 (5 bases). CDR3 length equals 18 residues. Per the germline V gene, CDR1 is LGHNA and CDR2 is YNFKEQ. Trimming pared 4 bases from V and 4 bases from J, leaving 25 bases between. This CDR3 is CASSPPGRVGRGGTEAFF. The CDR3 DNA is TGTGCCAGCAGCCCCCCAGGGAGAGTAGGGCGGGGGGGCACTGAAGCTTTCTTT.

CDR3 protein: CASSISGSHYNEQFF. CDR3 DNA sequence: TGTGCCAGTAGTATAAGCGGGAGCCACTACAATGAGCAGTTCTTC. The chain couples TRBV19 to TRBJ2-1, with 8 bases fitting TRBD2. Germline V CDR1 and CDR2: LNHDA, SQIVND (reference sequence). Trimming took 2 bases from V and 3 from J; bases not matched to a gene: 3. The CDR3 is 15 amino acids.

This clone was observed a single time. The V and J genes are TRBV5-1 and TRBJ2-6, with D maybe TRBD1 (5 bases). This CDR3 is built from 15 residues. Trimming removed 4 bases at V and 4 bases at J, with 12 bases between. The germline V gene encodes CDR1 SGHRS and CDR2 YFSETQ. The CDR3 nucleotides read TGCGCCAGCAGCCTGACAGAGTCCGGGGCCAACGTCCTGACTTTC. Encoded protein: CASSLTESGANVLTF.

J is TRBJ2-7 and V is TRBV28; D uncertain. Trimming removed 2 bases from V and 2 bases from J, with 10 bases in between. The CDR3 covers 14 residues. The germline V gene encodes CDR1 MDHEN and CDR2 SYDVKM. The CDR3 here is CASSLPLEPYEQYF. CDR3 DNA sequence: TGTGCCAGCAGTTTACCCCTCGAGCCCTACGAGCAGTACTTC.

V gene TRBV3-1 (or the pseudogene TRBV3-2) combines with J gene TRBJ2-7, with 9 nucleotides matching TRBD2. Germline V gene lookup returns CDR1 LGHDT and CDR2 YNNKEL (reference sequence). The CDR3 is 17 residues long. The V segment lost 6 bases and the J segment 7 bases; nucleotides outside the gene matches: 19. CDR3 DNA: TGTGCCAGCAGTCGGCGGGGGGGAGTAGCGGGAGTATGGGAGCAGTACTTC. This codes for CASSRRGGVAGVWEQYF.

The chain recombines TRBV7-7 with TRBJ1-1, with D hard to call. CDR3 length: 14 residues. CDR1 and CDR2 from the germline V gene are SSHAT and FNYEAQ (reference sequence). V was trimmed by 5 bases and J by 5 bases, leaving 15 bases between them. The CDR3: CASSPYSRLTEAFF. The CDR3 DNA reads TGTGCCAGCAGCCCTTACTCCAGGCTTACTGAAGCTTTCTTT.

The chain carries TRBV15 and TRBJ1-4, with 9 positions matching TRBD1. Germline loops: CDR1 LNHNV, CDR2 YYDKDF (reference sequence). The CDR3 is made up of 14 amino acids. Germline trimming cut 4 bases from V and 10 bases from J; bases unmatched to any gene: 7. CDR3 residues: CATSNPGQGSKLFF. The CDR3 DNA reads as TGTGCCACCAGCAATCCAGGACAGGGGTCAAAACTGTTTTTT.

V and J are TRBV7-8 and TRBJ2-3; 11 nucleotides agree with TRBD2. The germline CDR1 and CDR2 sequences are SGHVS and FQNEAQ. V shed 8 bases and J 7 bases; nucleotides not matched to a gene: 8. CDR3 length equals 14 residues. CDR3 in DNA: TGTGCCAGCGGGCGACTAGCGGGACTGAATACGCAGTATTTT. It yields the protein CASGRLAGLNTQYF.

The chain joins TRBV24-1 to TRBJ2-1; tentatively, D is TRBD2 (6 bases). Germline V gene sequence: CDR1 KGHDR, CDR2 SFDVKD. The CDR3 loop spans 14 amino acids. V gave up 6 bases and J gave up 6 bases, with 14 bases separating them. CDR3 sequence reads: CATSLTTRANEQFF. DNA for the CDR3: TGTGCCACCAGTTTAACGACTAGAGCCAATGAGCAGTTCTTC.

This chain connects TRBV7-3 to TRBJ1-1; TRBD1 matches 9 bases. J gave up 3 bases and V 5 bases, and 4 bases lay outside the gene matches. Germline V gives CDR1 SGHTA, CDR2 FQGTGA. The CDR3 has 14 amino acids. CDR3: CASSAQGADTEAFF. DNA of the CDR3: TGTGCCAGCAGCGCACAGGGGGCGGACACTGAAGCTTTCTTT.

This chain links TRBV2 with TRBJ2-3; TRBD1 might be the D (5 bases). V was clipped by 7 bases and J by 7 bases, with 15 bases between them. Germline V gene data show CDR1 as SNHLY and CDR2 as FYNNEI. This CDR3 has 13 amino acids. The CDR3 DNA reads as TGTGCCAGCAATGGCAGGGTGGGTTATACGCAGTATTTT. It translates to CASNGRVGYTQYF.

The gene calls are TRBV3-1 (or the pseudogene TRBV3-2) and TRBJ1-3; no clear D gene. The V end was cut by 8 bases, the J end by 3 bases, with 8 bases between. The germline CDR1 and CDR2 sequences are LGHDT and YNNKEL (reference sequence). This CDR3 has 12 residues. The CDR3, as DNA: TGTGCCAGCGGACTGAATGGAAACACCATATATTTT. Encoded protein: CASGLNGNTIYF.

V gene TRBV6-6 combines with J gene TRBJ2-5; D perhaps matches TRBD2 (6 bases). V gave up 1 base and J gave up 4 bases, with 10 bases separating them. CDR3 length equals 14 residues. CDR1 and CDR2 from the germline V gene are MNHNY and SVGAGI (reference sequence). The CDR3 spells CASSYYGGTETQYF. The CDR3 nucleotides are TGTGCCAGCAGTTACTACGGGGGAACAGAGACCCAGTACTTC.

In DNA form, the CDR3 reads TGTGCCAGCATGGGGGCATGGGCCCAGCCCCAGCATTTT. This encodes CASMGAWAQPQHF. The genes are TRBV12-3 or TRBV12-4 and TRBJ1-5; TRBD1 might be the D (6 bases). The CDR3 runs 13 residues. The germline V and J ends were trimmed by 7 bases and 7 bases, with 14 bases remaining between them.

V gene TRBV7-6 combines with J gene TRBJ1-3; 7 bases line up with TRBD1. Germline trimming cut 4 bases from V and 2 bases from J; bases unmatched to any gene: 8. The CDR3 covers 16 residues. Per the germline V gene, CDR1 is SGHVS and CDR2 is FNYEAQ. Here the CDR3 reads CASSSYQGGPGNTIYF. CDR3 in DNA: TGTGCCAGCAGCTCTTACCAGGGGGGACCTGGAAACACCATATATTTT.

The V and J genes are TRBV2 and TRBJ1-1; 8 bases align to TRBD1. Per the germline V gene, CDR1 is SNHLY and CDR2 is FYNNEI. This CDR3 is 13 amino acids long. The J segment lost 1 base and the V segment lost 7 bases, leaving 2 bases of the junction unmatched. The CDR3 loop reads CASNGQGNTEAFF. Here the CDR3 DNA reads TGTGCCAGCAATGGACAGGGGAACACTGAAGCTTTCTTT. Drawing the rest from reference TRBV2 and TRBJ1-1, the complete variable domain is EPEVTQTPSHQVTQMGQEVILRCVPISNHLYFYWYRQILGQKVEFLVSFYNNEISEKSEIFDDQFSVERPDGSNFTLKIRSTKLEDSAMYFCASNGQGNTEAFFGQGTRLTVV.

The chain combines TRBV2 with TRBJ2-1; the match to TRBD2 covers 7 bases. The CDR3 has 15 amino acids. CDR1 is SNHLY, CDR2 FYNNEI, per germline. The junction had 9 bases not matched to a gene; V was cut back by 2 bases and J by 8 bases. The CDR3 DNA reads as TGTGCCAGCAGTGAACAGGGAGGGAGTGGGCATGAGCAGTTCTTC. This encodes CASSEQGGSGHEQFF.

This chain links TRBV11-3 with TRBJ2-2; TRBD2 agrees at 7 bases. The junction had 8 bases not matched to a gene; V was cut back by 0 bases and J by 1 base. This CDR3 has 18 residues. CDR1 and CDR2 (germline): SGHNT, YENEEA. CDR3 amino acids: CASSLDQGGSMNTGELFF. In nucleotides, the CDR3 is TGTGCCAGCAGCTTAGATCAGGGCGGGAGTATGAACACCGGGGAGCTGTTTTTT.

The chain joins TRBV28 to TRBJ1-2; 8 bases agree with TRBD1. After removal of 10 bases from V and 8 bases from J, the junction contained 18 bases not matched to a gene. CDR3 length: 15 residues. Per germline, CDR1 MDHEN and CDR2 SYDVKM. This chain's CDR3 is CATFSGTGGMGGYTF. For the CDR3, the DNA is TGTGCCACCTTTAGTGGGACAGGAGGGATGGGCGGCTACACCTTC.

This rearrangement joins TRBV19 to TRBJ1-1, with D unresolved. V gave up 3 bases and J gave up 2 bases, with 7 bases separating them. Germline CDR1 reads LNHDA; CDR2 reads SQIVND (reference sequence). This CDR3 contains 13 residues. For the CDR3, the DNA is TGTGCCAGTAGTATTTCGGGTAACACTGAAGCTTTCTTT. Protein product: CASSISGNTEAFF.

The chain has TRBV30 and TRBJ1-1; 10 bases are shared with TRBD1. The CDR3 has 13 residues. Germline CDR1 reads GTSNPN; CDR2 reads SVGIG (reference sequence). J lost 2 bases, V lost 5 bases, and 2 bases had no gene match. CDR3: CAWGTGANTEAFF. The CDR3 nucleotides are TGTGCCTGGGGGACAGGGGCCAACACTGAAGCTTTCTTT.

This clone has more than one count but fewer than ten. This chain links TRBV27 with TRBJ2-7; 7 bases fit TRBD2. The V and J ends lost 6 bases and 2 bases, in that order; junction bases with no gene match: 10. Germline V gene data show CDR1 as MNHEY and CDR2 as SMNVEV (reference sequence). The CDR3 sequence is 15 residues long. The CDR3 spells CASRPLGGMAYEQYF. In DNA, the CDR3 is TGTGCCAGCAGGCCACTCGGGGGGATGGCCTACGAGCAGTACTTC.

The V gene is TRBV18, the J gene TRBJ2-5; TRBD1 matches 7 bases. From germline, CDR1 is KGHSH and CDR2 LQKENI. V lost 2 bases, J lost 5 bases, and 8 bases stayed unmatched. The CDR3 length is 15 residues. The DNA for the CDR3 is TGTGCCAGCTCACCAGGGGACAGTGTTGCGGAGACCCAGTACTTC. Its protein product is CASSPGDSVAETQYF.

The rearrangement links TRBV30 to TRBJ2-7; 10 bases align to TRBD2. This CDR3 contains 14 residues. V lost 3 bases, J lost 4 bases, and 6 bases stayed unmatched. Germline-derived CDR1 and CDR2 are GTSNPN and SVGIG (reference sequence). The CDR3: CAWRAGGPNYEQYF. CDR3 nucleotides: TGTGCCTGGAGAGCGGGAGGGCCAAATTACGAGCAGTACTTC.

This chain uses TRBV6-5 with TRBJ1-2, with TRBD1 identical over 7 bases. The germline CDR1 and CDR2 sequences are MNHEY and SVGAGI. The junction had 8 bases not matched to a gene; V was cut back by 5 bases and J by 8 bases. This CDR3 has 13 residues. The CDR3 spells CASSKTGERGYTF. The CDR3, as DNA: TGTGCCAGCAGTAAAACAGGGGAGCGGGGCTACACCTTC.

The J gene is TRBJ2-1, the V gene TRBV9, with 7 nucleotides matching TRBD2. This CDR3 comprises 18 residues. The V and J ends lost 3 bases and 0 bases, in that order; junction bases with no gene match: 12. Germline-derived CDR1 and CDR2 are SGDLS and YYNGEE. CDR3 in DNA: TGTGCCAGCAGCGCAGACCCAGTTCTAGCGGTCTCCTACAATGAGCAGTTCTTC. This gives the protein CASSADPVLAVSYNEQFF.

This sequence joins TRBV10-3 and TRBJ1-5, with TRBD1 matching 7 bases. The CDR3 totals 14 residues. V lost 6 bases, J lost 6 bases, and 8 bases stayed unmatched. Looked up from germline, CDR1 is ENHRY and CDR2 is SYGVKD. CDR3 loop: CAISDRVEGQPQHF. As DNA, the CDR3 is TGTGCCATCAGCGACAGGGTTGAGGGTCAGCCCCAGCATTTT.